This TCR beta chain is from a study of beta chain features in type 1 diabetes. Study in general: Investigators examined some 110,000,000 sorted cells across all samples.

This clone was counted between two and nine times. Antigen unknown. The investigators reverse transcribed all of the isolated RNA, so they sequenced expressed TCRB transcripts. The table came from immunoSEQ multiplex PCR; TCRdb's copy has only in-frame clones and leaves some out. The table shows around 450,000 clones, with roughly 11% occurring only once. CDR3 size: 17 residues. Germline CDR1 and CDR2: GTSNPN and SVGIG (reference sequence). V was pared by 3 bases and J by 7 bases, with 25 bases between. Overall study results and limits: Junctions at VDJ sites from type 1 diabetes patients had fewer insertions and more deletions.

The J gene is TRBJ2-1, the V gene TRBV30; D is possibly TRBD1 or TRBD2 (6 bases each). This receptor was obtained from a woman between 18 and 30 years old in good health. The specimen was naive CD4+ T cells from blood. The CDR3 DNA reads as TGTGCCTGGAGGGGTCAGTCGGCAGCCGGGGGCCGGAATGAGCAGTTCTTC. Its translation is CAWRGQSAAGGRNEQFF.